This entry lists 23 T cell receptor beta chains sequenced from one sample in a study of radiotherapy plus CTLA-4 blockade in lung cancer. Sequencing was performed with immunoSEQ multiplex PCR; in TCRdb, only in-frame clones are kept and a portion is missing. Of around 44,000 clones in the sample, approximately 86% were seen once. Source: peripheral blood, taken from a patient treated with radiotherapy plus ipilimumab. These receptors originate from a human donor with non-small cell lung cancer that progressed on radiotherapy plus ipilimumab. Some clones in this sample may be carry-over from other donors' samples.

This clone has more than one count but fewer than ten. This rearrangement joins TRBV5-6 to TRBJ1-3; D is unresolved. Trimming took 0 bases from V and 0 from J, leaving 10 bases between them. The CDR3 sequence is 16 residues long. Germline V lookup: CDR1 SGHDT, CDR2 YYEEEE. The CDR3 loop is CASSLGPSHSGNTIYF. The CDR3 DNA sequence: TGTGCCAGCAGCTTGGGGCCGTCACACTCTGGAAACACCATATATTTT. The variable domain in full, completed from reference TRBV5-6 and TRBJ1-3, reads DAGVTQSPTHLIKTRGQQVTLRCSPKSGHDTVSWYQQALGQGPQFIFQYYEEEERQRGNFPDRFSGHQFPNYSSELNVNALLLGDSALYLCASSLGPSHSGNTIYFGEGSWLTVV.

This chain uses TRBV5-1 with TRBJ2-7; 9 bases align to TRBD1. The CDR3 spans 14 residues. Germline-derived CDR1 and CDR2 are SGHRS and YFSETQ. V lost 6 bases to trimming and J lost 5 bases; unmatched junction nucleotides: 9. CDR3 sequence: CASTRQGEGHEQYF. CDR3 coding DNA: TGCGCCAGCACCCGACAGGGGGAAGGACACGAGCAGTACTTC. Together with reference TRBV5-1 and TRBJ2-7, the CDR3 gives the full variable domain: KAGVTQTPRYLIKTRGQQVTLSCSPISGHRSVSWYQQTPGQGLQFLFEYFSETQRNKGNFPGRFSGRQFSNSRSEMNVSTLELGDSALYLCASTRQGEGHEQYFGPGTRLTVT.

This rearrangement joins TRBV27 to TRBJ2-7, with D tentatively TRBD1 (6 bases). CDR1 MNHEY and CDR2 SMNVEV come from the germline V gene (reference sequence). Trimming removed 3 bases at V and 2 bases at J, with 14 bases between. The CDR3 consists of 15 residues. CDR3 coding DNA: TGTGCCAGCAGTTTCGGGACACAAGGAACCTACGAGCAGTACTTC. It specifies CASSFGTQGTYEQYF.

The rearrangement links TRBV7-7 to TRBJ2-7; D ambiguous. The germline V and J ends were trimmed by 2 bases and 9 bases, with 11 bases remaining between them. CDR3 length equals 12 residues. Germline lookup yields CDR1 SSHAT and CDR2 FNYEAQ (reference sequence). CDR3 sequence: CASSLYSIGQYF. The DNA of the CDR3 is TGTGCCAGCAGCTTATACTCCATCGGGCAGTACTTC.

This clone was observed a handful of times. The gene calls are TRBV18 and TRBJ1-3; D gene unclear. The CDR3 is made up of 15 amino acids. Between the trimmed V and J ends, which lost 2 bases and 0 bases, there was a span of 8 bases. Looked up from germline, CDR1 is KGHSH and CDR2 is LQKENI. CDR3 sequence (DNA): TGTGCCAGCTCACCATCCACAGCCTCTGGAAACACCATATATTTT. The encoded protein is CASSPSTASGNTIYF.

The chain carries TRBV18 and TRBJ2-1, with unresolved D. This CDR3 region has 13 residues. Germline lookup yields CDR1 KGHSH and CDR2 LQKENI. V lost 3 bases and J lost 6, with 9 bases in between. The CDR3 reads CASSPSLTNEQFF. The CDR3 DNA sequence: TGTGCCAGCTCACCTTCACTCACCAATGAGCAGTTCTTC.

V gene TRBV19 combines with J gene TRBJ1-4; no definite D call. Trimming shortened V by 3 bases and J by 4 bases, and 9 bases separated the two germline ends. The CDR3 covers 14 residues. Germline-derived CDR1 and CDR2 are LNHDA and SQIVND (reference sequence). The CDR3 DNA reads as TGTGCCAGTAGTATTGGGAGTGATAATGAAAAACTGTTTTTT. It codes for CASSIGSDNEKLFF.

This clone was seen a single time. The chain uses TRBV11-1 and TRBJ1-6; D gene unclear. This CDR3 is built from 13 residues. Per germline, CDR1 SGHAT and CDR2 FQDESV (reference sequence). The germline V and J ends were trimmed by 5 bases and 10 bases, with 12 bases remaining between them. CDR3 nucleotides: TGTGCCAGCAGCGCGGGTCGAGTCTCACCCCTCCACTTT. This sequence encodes CASSAGRVSPLHF.

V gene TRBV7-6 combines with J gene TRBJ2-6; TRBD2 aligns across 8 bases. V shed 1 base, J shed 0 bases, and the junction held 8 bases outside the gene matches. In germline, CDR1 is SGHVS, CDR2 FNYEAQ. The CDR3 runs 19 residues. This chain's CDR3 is CASSLELPGGISGANVLTF. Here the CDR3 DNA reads TGTGCCAGCAGCTTAGAATTACCGGGGGGGATCTCTGGGGCCAACGTCCTGACTTTC.

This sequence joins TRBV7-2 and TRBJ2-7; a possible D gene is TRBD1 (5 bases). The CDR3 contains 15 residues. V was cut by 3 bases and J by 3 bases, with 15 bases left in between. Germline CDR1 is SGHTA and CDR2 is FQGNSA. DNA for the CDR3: TGTGCCAGCAGCTTCCTTCCCGACAGAAACTACGAGCAGTACTTC. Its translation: CASSFLPDRNYEQYF.

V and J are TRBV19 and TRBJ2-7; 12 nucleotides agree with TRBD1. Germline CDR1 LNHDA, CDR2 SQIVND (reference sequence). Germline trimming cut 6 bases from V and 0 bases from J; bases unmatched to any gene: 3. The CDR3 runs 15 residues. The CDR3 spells CASSPGQGASYEQYF. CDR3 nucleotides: TGTGCCAGTAGCCCGGGACAGGGGGCCTCCTACGAGCAGTACTTC.

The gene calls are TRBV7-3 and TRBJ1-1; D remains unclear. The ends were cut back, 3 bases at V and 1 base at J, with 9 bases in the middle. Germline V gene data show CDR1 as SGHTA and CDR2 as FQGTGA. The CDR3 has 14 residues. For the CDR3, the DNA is TGTGCCAGCAGCTTGGGAGCTACGAACACTGAAGCTTTCTTT. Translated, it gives CASSLGATNTEAFF.

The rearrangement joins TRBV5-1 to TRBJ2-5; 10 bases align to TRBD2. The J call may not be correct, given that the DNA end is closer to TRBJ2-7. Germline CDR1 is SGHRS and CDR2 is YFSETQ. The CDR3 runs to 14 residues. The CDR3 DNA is TGCGCCAGCAGCCTTACTAGCGGGACCTACGAGCAGTACTTC. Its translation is CASSLTSGTYEQYF.

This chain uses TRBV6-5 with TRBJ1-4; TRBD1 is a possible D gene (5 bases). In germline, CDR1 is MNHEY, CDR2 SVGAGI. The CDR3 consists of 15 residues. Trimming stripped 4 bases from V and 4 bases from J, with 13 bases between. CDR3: CASSWRGAHNEKLFF. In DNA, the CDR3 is TGTGCCAGCAGTTGGCGCGGGGCCCATAATGAAAAACTGTTTTTT.

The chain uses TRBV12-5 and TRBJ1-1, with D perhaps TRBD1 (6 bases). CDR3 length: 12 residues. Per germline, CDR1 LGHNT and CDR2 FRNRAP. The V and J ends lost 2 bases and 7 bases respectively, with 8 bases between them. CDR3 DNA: TGTGCTAGTGGTTTGAGGGACAATGAAGCTTTCTTT. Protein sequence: CASGLRDNEAFF.

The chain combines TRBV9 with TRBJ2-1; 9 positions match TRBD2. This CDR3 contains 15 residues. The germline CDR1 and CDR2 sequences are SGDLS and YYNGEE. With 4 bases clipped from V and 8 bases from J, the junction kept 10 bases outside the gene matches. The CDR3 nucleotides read TGTGCCAGCAGCCCCGCAGCGGGAGGACTCTATGAGCAGTTCTTC. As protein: CASSPAAGGLYEQFF.

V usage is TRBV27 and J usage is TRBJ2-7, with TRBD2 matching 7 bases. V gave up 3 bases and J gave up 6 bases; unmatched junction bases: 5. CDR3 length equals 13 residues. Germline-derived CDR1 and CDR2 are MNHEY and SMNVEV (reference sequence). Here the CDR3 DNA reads TGTGCCAGCAGTTTGTGGGGGGGTGCCGAGCAGTACTTC. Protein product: CASSLWGGAEQYF.

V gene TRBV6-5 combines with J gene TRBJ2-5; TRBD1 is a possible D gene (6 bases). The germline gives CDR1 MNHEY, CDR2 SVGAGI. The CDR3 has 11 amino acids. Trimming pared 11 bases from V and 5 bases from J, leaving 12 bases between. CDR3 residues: CASYQGETQYF. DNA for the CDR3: TGTGCCTCGTATCAGGGGGAGACCCAGTACTTC.

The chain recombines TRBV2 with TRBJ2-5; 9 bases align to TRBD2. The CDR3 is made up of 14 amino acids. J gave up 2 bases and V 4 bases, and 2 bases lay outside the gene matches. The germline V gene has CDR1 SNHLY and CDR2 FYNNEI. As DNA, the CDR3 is TGTGCCAGCAGTGGACTAGCGGATCAAGAGACCCAGTACTTC. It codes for CASSGLADQETQYF.

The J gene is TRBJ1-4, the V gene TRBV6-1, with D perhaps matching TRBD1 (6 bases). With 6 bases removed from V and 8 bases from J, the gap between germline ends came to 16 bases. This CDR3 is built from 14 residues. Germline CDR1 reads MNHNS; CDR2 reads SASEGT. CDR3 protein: CASREQGGEEKLFF. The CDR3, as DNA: TGTGCCAGCAGAGAACAGGGTGGAGAAGAAAAACTGTTTTTT.

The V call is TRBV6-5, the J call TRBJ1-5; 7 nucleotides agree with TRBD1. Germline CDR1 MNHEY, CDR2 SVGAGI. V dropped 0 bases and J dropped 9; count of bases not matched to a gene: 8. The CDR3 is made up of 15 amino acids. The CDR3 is CASSYSGGEGWPQHF. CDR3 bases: TGTGCCAGCAGTTACTCAGGGGGCGAAGGTTGGCCCCAGCATTTT.

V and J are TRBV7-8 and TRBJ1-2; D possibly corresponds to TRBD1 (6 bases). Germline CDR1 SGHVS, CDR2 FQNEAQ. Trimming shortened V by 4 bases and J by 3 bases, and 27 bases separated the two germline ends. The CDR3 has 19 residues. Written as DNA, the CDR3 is TGTGCCAGCAGCTCCGAGGTATACGCAGGGGCCTCTCTCTACTATGGCTACACCTTC. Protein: CASSSEVYAGASLYYGYTF.

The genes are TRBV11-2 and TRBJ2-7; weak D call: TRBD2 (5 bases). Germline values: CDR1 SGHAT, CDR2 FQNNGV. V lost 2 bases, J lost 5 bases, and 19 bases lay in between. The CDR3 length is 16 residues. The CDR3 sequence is CASSLPYTHWENEQYF. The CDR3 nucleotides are TGTGCCAGCAGCTTACCCTATACCCACTGGGAGAACGAGCAGTACTTC.